This is a list of T cell receptor beta chains from one sample in a study of blood T cell repertoires in COVID-19. Some clones are missing from TCRdb's copy, which holds only in-frame ones; the method was immunoSEQ multiplex PCR. The sample lists about 160,000 clones, more than 75% occurring once. The sequencing input was peripheral blood. The receptors originated from a man in his sixties with active or convalescent COVID-19. Each CDR3 is given with its conserved first and last residue. D genes are given only for firm matches. Some rows mark clone size as missing; the rest say once, few, many or name a class of expanded clone.

TGTGCCAGTAGTTGGGGACAGGGTGATGAAGCTTTCTTT,CASSWGQGDEAFF,13,TRBJ1-1,NA,TRBV19,TRBD1
TGCGCCAGCAGCCAAGATGCAGCGGGGAGTCCCTACGAGCAGTACTTC,CASSQDAAGSPYEQYF,16,TRBJ2-7,NA,TRBV4-1,TRBD2
TGCGCCAGCAGCGCGACCGGGGCAACTAATGAAAAACTGTTTTTT,CASSATGATNEKLFF,15,TRBJ1-4,NA,TRBV5-1,NA
TGTGCCAGCAGAACTTCCCCGGGACAGGGGGCAGATGGCTACACCTTC,CASRTSPGQGADGYTF,16,TRBJ1-2,NA,TRBV28,TRBD1
TGTGCCAGCAGTTTACGGAGCGGGAGCGCGAATGAGCAGTTCTTC,CASSLRSGSANEQFF,15,TRBJ2-1,few,TRBV28,TRBD2
TGCGCCAGCTTTGACCAGGGGTATACTGAAGCTTTCTTT,CASFDQGYTEAFF,13,TRBJ1-1,NA,TRBV5-1,NA
TGTGCCAGTGTCAGGCAGGGGGCAAGGGATAGCAATCAGCCCCAGCATTTT,CASVRQGARDSNQPQHF,17,TRBJ1-5,NA,TRBV19,TRBD1
TGTGCCAGCAGCCACGGGACTAGCGGGACCAATGAGCAGTTCTTC,CASSHGTSGTNEQFF,15,TRBJ2-1,NA,TRBV11-1,TRBD2
TGTGCCAGCAGTTTATGGGTCGGGCGGGGGCATACACCCTCTGGGGCCAACGTCCTGACTTTC,CASSLWVGRGHTPSGANVLTF,21,TRBJ2-6,NA,TRBV27,NA
TGTGCCAGCCTCGAGGGGGCGGGGAACACTGAAGCTTTCTTT,CASLEGAGNTEAFF,14,TRBJ1-1,NA,TRBV28,TRBD1